The following is a T cell receptor (beta chain) sequence with its context. Its antigen is still unknown. The input lacks base qualities; no much larger clone sits a single base away. The entry originates in a study of graft-versus-host responses after intestinal transplantation (dated by TCRdb to about 2021). Context from the whole study: Recipients received multivisceral, liver-intestinal, or isolated intestinal transplants. All recipients received anti-thymocyte globulin induction followed by maintenance tacrolimus and steroids for around three years. After intestinal transplantation, graft-versus-host and host-versus-graft alloreactive T cell clones were followed in the graft, circulation and bone marrow using bulk TCR-beta CDR3 sequencing. Donor T cell macrochimerism was defined as a peak of at least 4% donor T cells among recipient peripheral blood mononuclear cells. Of the 20 to 25 intestinal transplant recipients enrolled in the cohort, one of whom was a retransplant, a few patients without pretransplant specimens were excluded. To identify alloreactive clones, pre-transplant mixed lymphocyte reaction products were sequenced and compared with unstimulated pre-transplant donor and recipient T cells. Rather than being sequenced by the commercial service, samples from a few later patients were sequenced in-house on an Illumina MiSeq and processed with MiXCR. The paper as a whole reports these results and caveats: GvH clones were detected in recipient bone marrow, and some appeared earlier in ileal mucosa or blood, consistent with an intestinal mucosal origin. Early after transplant, declines in HvG clones were associated with peak levels of circulating GvH clones. Conclusions were limited by the relatively low number and heterogeneity of intestinal transplant patients. In the allografts of patients with donor T cell macrochimerism, GvH to HvG T cell clonal ratios were high.

Per the germline V gene (reference sequence), LNHDA is the CDR1 and SQIVND is the CDR2. Counted from cysteine to phenylalanine, this CDR3 has 15 amino acids. Kept here is only the CDR3 DNA, which spans 45 bases and is read in frame from base 1. From V the trimming removes 6 bases and from J it removes 0 bases, while the gene matches leave 3 bases of the junction unaccounted for. Library prep was done by the immunoSEQ multiplex PCR assay. For most patients, genomic DNA was isolated with the Qiagen DNeasy Blood and Tissue Kit and sent frozen to Adaptive Biotechnologies for TCR sequencing. For most patients, high-throughput TCR-beta CDR3 sequencing of genomic DNA was performed by Adaptive Biotechnologies. The original pipeline was this. Adaptive's ImmunoSEQ software was the source of the TCR sequencing data for 15 to 20 patients, while a few other patients were processed with MiXCR and VDJtools. CD4 versus CD8 sorting errors were corrected by removing sequences found in both subsets at a frequency ratio below 5:1. Because the origin of CDR3 nucleotide sequences shared between donor and recipient could not be assigned, those sequences were removed. To count as alloreactive, a clone needed at least 2-fold expansion over unstimulated cells and a minimum CFSE-low frequency of 0.002% (template counts) or 0.001% (read counts). Clones were considered mappable if detected in sequenced pre-transplant spleen, lymph node, or MLR CFSE-low populations of the donor or recipient. Cumulative frequency of alloreactive clones was calculated as a percentage of all sequences weighted by copy number. Held by TCRdb, this immuneACCESS table contains in-frame sequences only and omits some clones. Under half of the omission traces to an unresolved V gene where checked; the cause of the rest is unknown. V and J calls and clone size are as listed in that table; D and trimming were resolved from the DNA. The sample table records about 96,000 clones; 80% to 95% of these occur just once. The top ten hold more than 0.3% of the sample.

In the paper's terms, the time point label means: cells obtained before transplantation from donor or recipient. CD3+CD4+ and CD3+CD8+ populations were FACS-sorted from unstimulated pre-transplant donor and recipient cells taken from spleen or lymph nodes. This receptor was taken from a human donor who received an intestinal transplant. The sample in question was unstimulated CD4+ T cells sorted from spleen or lymph node cells, obtained before intestinal transplant. The chain was built from TRBV19 and TRBJ2-3, with 10 bases in between that match TRBD1. The base sequence is TGTGCCAGTAGGGCGGGACAGGGGAGCACAGATACGCAGTATTTT. It specifies CASRAGQGSTDTQYF.